This T cell receptor beta chain emerged from a study of cytomegalovirus exposure and HLA in healthy donors. The sample holds one count of this clone. Its matching antigen is unknown. Mismatch with germline at one junction end may stem from a read error. Study conclusions and caveats: Later on, analysis showed that most CMV-associated TCR beta chains appeared to be HLA-restricted.

This CDR3 is 12 amino acids long. The V gene's germline CDR1 is SEHNR and CDR2 FQNEAQ (reference sequence). The PCR contained 60 Vbeta and 13 Jbeta primers. Method: immunoSEQ multiplex PCR; TCRdb's copy keeps in-frame clones and lacks some. The repertoire includes hundreds of thousands of clones, roughly four fifths of them detected once, and 0.58% sits in the top ten. The sequence derives from a middle-aged woman in good health and CMV-seronegative. The V gene is TRBV7-9, the J gene TRBJ2-4, with D unclear. Sequenced input: PBMCs. In DNA form, the CDR3 reads TGTTCCAGCAGCTTTGGAGAAAACATTCAGTACTTC. Protein sequence: CSSSFGENIQYF.